The present entry profiles one TCR beta chain with its context. This specimen comes from a study of T cells after somatic rescue of genetic block. Germline CDR1 and CDR2: MDHEN and SYDVKM. This CDR3 has 15 residues. V was pared by 3 bases and J by 0 bases, with 6 bases between. The repertoire was sequenced with immunoSEQ multiplex PCR; TCRdb's copy has only in-frame clones and lacks some. The data hold 10,000 to 15,000 clones, with roughly 70% observed a single time. The specimen sequenced was peripheral blood mononuclear cells (PBMCs). The clonotype comes from a boy aged 5-17 years. The chain couples TRBV28 to TRBJ2-6; D is undetermined. The DNA for the CDR3 is TGTGCCAGCAGTTTTATAGGCTCTGGGGCCAACGTCCTGACTTTC. It translates to CASSFIGSGANVLTF.